This TCR beta chain came from a study of cytomegalovirus exposure and HLA in healthy donors. Findings and limits, study-wide: The study put 150 or so TCR beta chains on its list as cytomegalovirus-associated.

This CDR3 comprises 13 residues. Germline values: CDR1 MNHNS, CDR2 SASEGT. The V end was cut by 2 bases, the J end by 5 bases, with 9 bases between. In the case of this clone: Its antigen is not identified.

The PCR contained 60 Vbeta and 13 Jbeta primers. Clones were sequenced by immunoSEQ multiplex PCR, and TCRdb holds only the in-frame ones, with some missing. The table has roughly 110,000 clones, roughly 82% seen once. The TCR originated in a man between 40 and 49 years old in good health and CMV-seropositive. The rearrangement links TRBV6-1 to TRBJ1-2; D remains ambiguous. The source material was PBMCs. In DNA form, the CDR3 reads TGTGCCAGCAGTGAAACGGTGAGGTATGGCTACACCTTC. The encoded protein is CASSETVRYGYTF.